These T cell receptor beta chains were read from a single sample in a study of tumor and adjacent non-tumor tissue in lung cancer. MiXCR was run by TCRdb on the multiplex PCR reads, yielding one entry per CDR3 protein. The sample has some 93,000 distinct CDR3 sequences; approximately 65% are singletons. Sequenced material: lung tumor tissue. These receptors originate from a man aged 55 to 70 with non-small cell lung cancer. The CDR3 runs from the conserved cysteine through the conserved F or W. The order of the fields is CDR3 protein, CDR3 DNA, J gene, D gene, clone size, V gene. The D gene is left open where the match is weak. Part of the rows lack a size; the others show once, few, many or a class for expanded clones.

CDR3 protein: CASSLPGLNYGYTF
CDR3 DNA: TGTGCCAGCAGCTTGCCAGGGCTGAACTATGGCTACACCTTC
J gene: TRBJ1-2
D gene: NA
clone size: many
V gene: TRBV5-6

CDR3 protein: CAIRETGSTGELFF
CDR3 DNA: TGTGCCATCAGGGAGACAGGGAGTACCGGGGAGCTGTTTTTT
J gene: TRBJ2-2
D gene: TRBD1
clone size: many
V gene: TRBV10-3

CDR3 protein: CASSLNRSYEQYF
CDR3 DNA: TGTGCCAGCAGTTTGAACAGATCCTACGAGCAGTACTTC
J gene: TRBJ2-7
D gene: NA
clone size: NA
V gene: TRBV12-3/TRBV12-4

CDR3 protein: CSSRQREETQYF
CDR3 DNA: TGTTCCAGCAGGCAGCGAGAAGAGACCCAGTACTTC
J gene: TRBJ2-5
D gene: NA
clone size: NA
V gene: TRBV6-1

CDR3 protein: CASSQRPQETQYF
CDR3 DNA: TGTGCCAGCAGTCAGAGACCCCAGGAGACCCAGTATTTC
J gene: TRBJ2-5
D gene: NA
clone size: NA
V gene: TRBV6-2/TRBV6-3

CDR3 protein: CASWPGQGAYEQYF
CDR3 DNA: TGTGCCAGCTGGCCAGGACAGGGGGCCTACGAGCAGTACTTC
J gene: TRBJ2-7
D gene: TRBD1
clone size: many
V gene: TRBV6-5

CDR3 protein: CDWSVGLADGNEQFF
CDR3 DNA: TGTGACTGGAGTGTGGGTCTAGCGGATGGAAATGAGCAGTTCTTC
J gene: TRBJ2-1
D gene: TRBD2
clone size: NA
V gene: TRBV30

CDR3 protein: CSPNNSDSETQYF
CDR3 DNA: TGCAGTCCTAATAACAGTGATTCAGAGACCCAGTACTTC
J gene: TRBJ2-5
D gene: NA
clone size: NA
V gene: TRBV20-1

CDR3 protein: CASTEGRQLSGANVLTF
CDR3 DNA: TGTGCCAGCACTGAAGGTAGACAGCTCTCTGGGGCCAATGTCCTGACTTTC
J gene: TRBJ2-6
D gene: NA
clone size: NA
V gene: TRBV6-1

CDR3 protein: CSGSTSQGTSSYEQYF
CDR3 DNA: TGTTCCGGCAGCACCTCCCAGGGGACTAGCTCCTACGAGCAGTACTTC
J gene: TRBJ2-7
D gene: TRBD2
clone size: NA
V gene: TRBV7-8

CDR3 protein: CARIFYRTWEKGTAFF
CDR3 DNA: TGTGCCCGCATCTTTTACCGGACATGGGAAAAAGGTACAGCTTTCTTT
J gene: TRBJ1-1
D gene: NA
clone size: once
V gene: TRBV12-3/TRBV12-4

CDR3 protein: CASSQWGSGANVLTF
CDR3 DNA: TGCGCCAGTAGCCAATGGGGCTCTGGGGCCAACGTCCTGACTTTC
J gene: TRBJ2-6
D gene: NA
clone size: NA
V gene: TRBV4-1

CDR3 protein: CSVPSQGNQETQYF
CDR3 DNA: TGCAGCGTTCCATCACAGGGGAACCAAGAGACCCAGTACTTC
J gene: TRBJ2-5
D gene: TRBD1
clone size: NA
V gene: TRBV29-1

CDR3 protein: CVSSQVAGTRGEQFF
CDR3 DNA: TGTGTCAGCAGCCAAGTAGCGGGGACAAGGGGTGAGCAGTTCTTC
J gene: TRBJ2-1
D gene: TRBD2
clone size: once
V gene: TRBV7-9

CDR3 protein: CASSRTEEQPQHF
CDR3 DNA: TGCGCCAGCAGTAGAACAGAAGAACAGCCCCAGCATTTT
J gene: TRBJ1-5
D gene: NA
clone size: NA
V gene: TRBV12-3/TRBV12-4

CDR3 protein: CASSEGGGDTQYF
CDR3 DNA: TGTGCCAGCAGTGAAGGGGGCGGAGATACGCAGTATTTT
J gene: TRBJ2-3
D gene: NA
clone size: few
V gene: TRBV25-1

CDR3 protein: CASRAGTANTGVLFF
CDR3 DNA: TGTGCCAGCAGGGCCGGGACAGCGAACACCGGGGTGCTATTTTTT
J gene: TRBJ2-2
D gene: TRBD1
clone size: NA
V gene: TRBV6-1

CDR3 protein: CASSFSTGTQETHYF
CDR3 DNA: TGTGCCAGCAGCTTTAGCACAGGGACCCAAGAGACCCATTACTTC
J gene: TRBJ2-5
D gene: NA
clone size: once
V gene: TRBV5-4

CDR3 protein: CASRDSDQPQHF
CDR3 DNA: TGTGCCAGCCGGGACAGTGATCAGCCCCAGCATTTT
J gene: TRBJ1-5
D gene: TRBD1
clone size: many
V gene: TRBV12-3/TRBV12-4

CDR3 protein: CACSLDGRGDTDTQYF
CDR3 DNA: TGTGCTTGCAGCTTAGACGGCCGAGGGGACACTGATACGCAGTATTTT
J gene: TRBJ2-3
D gene: NA
clone size: NA
V gene: TRBV11-2

CDR3 protein: CASSLSYEQFF
CDR3 DNA: TGTGCCAGCAGCTTATCCTATGAGCAGTTCTTC
J gene: TRBJ2-1
D gene: NA
clone size: NA
V gene: TRBV7-2

CDR3 protein: CSATTRHNSPLHF
CDR3 DNA: TGCAGTGCTACGACACGACATAATTCACCCCTCCACTTT
J gene: TRBJ1-6
D gene: NA
clone size: few
V gene: TRBV20-1

CDR3 protein: CASSFYSGPGTDTQYF
CDR3 DNA: TGTGCCAGCAGTTTTTATAGCGGACCAGGCACAGATACGCAGTATTTT
J gene: TRBJ2-3
D gene: NA
clone size: many
V gene: TRBV12-3/TRBV12-4

CDR3 protein: CASSLVQAGINERFF
CDR3 DNA: TGTGCCAGCAGCTTGGTACAGGCAGGGATAAATGAGCGGTTCTTC
J gene: TRBJ2-1
D gene: NA
clone size: NA
V gene: TRBV11-1

CDR3 protein: CASNLSFVATSTDTQYF
CDR3 DNA: TGTGCCAGCAATTTATCTTTTGTAGCTACTAGCACAGATACGCAGTATTTT
J gene: TRBJ2-3
D gene: NA
clone size: NA
V gene: TRBV6-6

CDR3 protein: CASSPPDSSYGYTF
CDR3 DNA: TGTGCCAGCAGTCCCCCGGACAGCTCCTATGGCTACACCTTC
J gene: TRBJ1-2
D gene: NA
clone size: many
V gene: TRBV6-5

CDR3 protein: CASSLVSTSGGSYNEQFF
CDR3 DNA: TGTGCCAGCAGCTTAGTGTCGACTAGCGGGGGTTCCTACAATGAGCAGTTCTTC
J gene: TRBJ2-1
D gene: TRBD2
clone size: medium-sized
V gene: TRBV5-5

CDR3 protein: CDSSLLPDRVKNIQYF
CDR3 DNA: TGTGACAGCAGTCTCCTCCCGGACAGAGTTAAAAACATTCAGTACTTC
J gene: TRBJ2-4
D gene: NA
clone size: NA
V gene: TRBV28

CDR3 protein: CAISRTESYGYSF
CDR3 DNA: TGTGCCATCAGTCGGACAGAATCCTATGGCTACAGCTTC
J gene: TRBJ1-2
D gene: NA
clone size: NA
V gene: TRBV10-3

CDR3 protein: CTSSSLGQGARDTDAFF
CDR3 DNA: TGTACCAGCAGTTCCCTAGGACAGGGGGCGCGGGACACTGATGCTTTCTTT
J gene: TRBJ1-1
D gene: TRBD1
clone size: NA
V gene: TRBV27

CDR3 protein: CASSWGELSTDTQYF
CDR3 DNA: TGTGCCAGCAGCTGGGGTGAGCTAAGCACAGATACGCAGTATTTT
J gene: TRBJ2-3
D gene: NA
clone size: many
V gene: TRBV28

CDR3 protein: CASSRLAGGLNEQFF
CDR3 DNA: TGTGCCAGCAGTAGACTAGCGGGAGGGCTAAATGAGCAGTTCTTC
J gene: TRBJ2-1
D gene: TRBD2
clone size: many
V gene: TRBV6-6

CDR3 protein: CASSLGTSGRTDTQYF
CDR3 DNA: TGTGCCAGCAGCTTAGGGACTAGCGGGAGGACAGATACGCAGTATTTT
J gene: TRBJ2-3
D gene: TRBD2
clone size: medium-sized
V gene: TRBV11-2

CDR3 protein: CASFAPSGGRETQYF
CDR3 DNA: TGCGCCAGCTTTGCCCCTAGCGGGGGCCGTGAGACCCAGTACTTC
J gene: TRBJ2-5
D gene: TRBD2
clone size: NA
V gene: TRBV5-1

CDR3 protein: CDSSQMDTGGGTHYF
CDR3 DNA: TGTGACAGCAGTCAGATGGATACCGGCGGAGGTACGCACTATTTT
J gene: TRBJ2-3
D gene: NA
clone size: NA
V gene: TRBV12-3/TRBV12-4

CDR3 protein: CASRGTTTGELIF
CDR3 DNA: TGCGCCAGCAGGGGGACAACCACCGGGGAGCTGATTTTT
J gene: TRBJ2-2
D gene: TRBD1
clone size: few
V gene: TRBV11-1

CDR3 protein: CSARYLSGRAPSSYNEQFF
CDR3 DNA: TGCAGTGCTAGATATTTGAGCGGGAGGGCGCCTAGCTCCTACAATGAGCAGTTCTTC
J gene: TRBJ2-1
D gene: TRBD2
clone size: NA
V gene: TRBV20-1

CDR3 protein: CSALSFSGHTDTQYF
CDR3 DNA: TGCAGTGCTCTCTCGTTTAGCGGACACACAGATACGCAGTATTTT
J gene: TRBJ2-3
D gene: NA
clone size: NA
V gene: TRBV20-1

CDR3 protein: CASSLVGRAYNEQFF
CDR3 DNA: TGTGCCAGCAGCTTGGTTGGACGGGCCTACAATGAGCAGTTCTTC
J gene: TRBJ2-1
D gene: NA
clone size: many
V gene: TRBV5-4

CDR3 protein: CASSDPGLAWVNEQFF
CDR3 DNA: TGTGCCAGCAGCGACCCGGGACTAGCGTGGGTAAATGAGCAGTTCTTC
J gene: TRBJ2-1
D gene: TRBD2
clone size: NA
V gene: TRBV28

CDR3 protein: CASSLLRDSIANTEAFF
CDR3 DNA: TGTGCCAGCAGCTTATTAAGGGACAGCATAGCTAACACTGAAGCTTTCTTT
J gene: TRBJ1-1
D gene: TRBD1
clone size: NA
V gene: TRBV11-1

CDR3 protein: CSGSEGAYGYTF
CDR3 DNA: TGTAGCGGAAGCGAAGGGGCCTATGGCTACACCTTC
J gene: TRBJ1-2
D gene: NA
clone size: NA
V gene: TRBV29-1

CDR3 protein: CGARDRIGDPNSPLHF
CDR3 DNA: TGCGGTGCTAGAGATCGAATCGGGGATCCAAATTCACCCCTCCACTTT
J gene: TRBJ1-6
D gene: NA
clone size: NA
V gene: TRBV20-1

CDR3 protein: CASSYSNGLAGGSEQFF
CDR3 DNA: TGTGCCAGCAGTTACTCTAACGGACTAGCGGGAGGTAGTGAGCAGTTCTTC
J gene: TRBJ2-1
D gene: TRBD2
clone size: medium-sized
V gene: TRBV6-5

CDR3 protein: CASSQSSGAYTQYF
CDR3 DNA: TGTGCCAGCAGCCAATCGAGCGGGGCCTATACGCAGTATTTT
J gene: TRBJ2-3
D gene: TRBD2
clone size: NA
V gene: TRBV9

CDR3 protein: CVSSQDMGHEQFF
CDR3 DNA: TGTGTCAGCAGCCAAGACATGGGACATGAGCAGTTCTTC
J gene: TRBJ2-1
D gene: NA
clone size: NA
V gene: TRBV4-2

CDR3 protein: CASSRQDRRDSPLHF
CDR3 DNA: TGTGCCAGCAGCCGCCAAGACCGGCGAGATTCACCCCTCCACTTT
J gene: TRBJ1-6
D gene: NA
clone size: many
V gene: TRBV6-2/TRBV6-3

CDR3 protein: CASSEAGTSGHEQFF
CDR3 DNA: TGTGCCAGCAGTGAAGCGGGGACTAGCGGGCATGAGCAGTTCTTC
J gene: TRBJ2-1
D gene: TRBD2
clone size: NA
V gene: TRBV2

CDR3 protein: CATSKSGTGIFEPQHF
CDR3 DNA: TGTGCCACAAGTAAATCCGGGACGGGGATATTTGAGCCCCAGCATTTT
J gene: TRBJ1-5
D gene: NA
clone size: NA
V gene: TRBV6-2/TRBV6-3

CDR3 protein: CASSLGLAVGTAYEQYF
CDR3 DNA: TGTGCCAGCAGCCTAGGACTAGCGGTGGGAACAGCCTACGAGCAGTACTTT
J gene: TRBJ2-7
D gene: TRBD2
clone size: NA
V gene: TRBV12-3/TRBV12-4

CDR3 protein: CARTGNYNQSQHF
CDR3 DNA: TGCGCCAGGACTGGGAACTACAATCAATCCCAGCATTTT
J gene: TRBJ1-5
D gene: NA
clone size: NA
V gene: TRBV10-2

CDR3 protein: CASSLLQGGYEQYF
CDR3 DNA: TGCGCCAGCAGCTTGTTACAGGGGGGCTACGAGCAGTACTTC
J gene: TRBJ2-7
D gene: TRBD1
clone size: few
V gene: TRBV5-1

CDR3 protein: CSARDSGLASPLEQYF
CDR3 DNA: TGCAGTGCTAGAGATTCGGGACTAGCATCGCCCTTGGAGCAGTACTTC
J gene: TRBJ2-7
D gene: TRBD2
clone size: NA
V gene: TRBV20-1

CDR3 protein: CASSFSIIPGQEDTDTQYF
CDR3 DNA: TGCGCCAGCAGCTTCTCAATCATACCGGGACAGGAGGACACAGATACGCAGTATTTT
J gene: TRBJ2-3
D gene: TRBD1
clone size: NA
V gene: TRBV5-1

CDR3 protein: CASSFSVQEQFF
CDR3 DNA: TGTGCCAGCAGCTTTAGTGTCCAGGAGCAGTTCTTC
J gene: TRBJ2-1
D gene: NA
clone size: many
V gene: TRBV11-2

CDR3 protein: CSARVPGQGGLETQYF
CDR3 DNA: TGCAGTGCTAGAGTCCCGGGACAGGGGGGGTTAGAGACCCAGTACTTC
J gene: TRBJ2-5
D gene: TRBD1
clone size: many
V gene: TRBV20-1

CDR3 protein: CASTPVVGGPNEQYF
CDR3 DNA: TGCGCCAGCACCCCGGTGGTGGGAGGGCCCAACGAGCAGTACTTC
J gene: TRBJ2-7
D gene: TRBD2
clone size: NA
V gene: TRBV12-3/TRBV12-4

CDR3 protein: CAISHQDSSEQFF
CDR3 DNA: TGCGCCATCAGCCACCAGGACAGCAGTGAGCAGTTCTTC
J gene: TRBJ2-1
D gene: NA
clone size: NA
V gene: TRBV4-3

CDR3 protein: CVSSYGWDYGHTF
CDR3 DNA: TGTGTCAGCAGTTACGGGTGGGACTATGGCCACACCTTC
J gene: TRBJ1-2
D gene: NA
clone size: NA
V gene: TRBV6-5

CDR3 protein: CASSYSWAPGNTEAFF
CDR3 DNA: TGTGCCAGCAGTTACTCGTGGGCCCCAGGGAACACTGAAGCTTTCTTT
J gene: TRBJ1-1
D gene: NA
clone size: medium-sized
V gene: TRBV6-5